The source of this T cell receptor beta chain is a study of T cell responses to AZD1222 COVID-19 vaccine. Broader study findings: Dominant at 160-218 and 743-854, vaccine-associated CD4 TCRs also spanned spike. Epitopes outside B.1.351 and B.1.1.7 mutated regions reportedly drew nearly half of spike TCRs. It should be noted that donors were predominantly white British and more often female, and clonal diversity was possibly underestimated.

V was cut by 4 bases and J by 2 bases, with 5 bases left in between. CDR1 is SGHTA and CDR2 is FQGNSA in the germline V gene. This CDR3 is 13 amino acids long. About this clone itself: Its antigen is unknown.

Pooled in the analysis were second doses at about 4 or about 12 weeks. The method was immunoSEQ multiplex PCR; TCRdb's version includes in-frame clones alone and lacks a portion of them. Of about 63,000 clones detected, under 90% appear once; the ten largest clones hold 5.5% to 7%. The J gene is TRBJ2-2, the V gene TRBV7-2; D uncertain. The sequences come from peripheral blood, collected 28 days after the second AZD1222 dose. The TCR sequence derives from an adult who received the AZD1222 COVID-19 vaccine. The CDR3 nucleotides read TGTGCCAGCAGCTGGAGAAACACCGGGGAGCTGTTTTTT. Its protein is CASSWRNTGELFF. The full variable domain, its missing parts supplied by reference TRBV7-2 and TRBJ2-2, is GAGVSQSPSNKVTEKGKDVELRCDPISGHTALYWYRQSLGQGLEFLIYFQGNSAPDKSGLPSDRFSAERTGGSVSTLTIQRTQQEDSAVYLCASSWRNTGELFFGEGSRLTVL.